This TCR beta chain is from a study of shared T cell receptors in the human thymus. Profiled with immunoSEQ multiplex PCR; TCRdb holds only in-frame clones, not every one. The sample has about 500,000 clones, 70% to 80% seen once. From germline, CDR1 is MDHEN and CDR2 SYDVKM. Trimming cost V 5 bases and J 8 bases; bases outside gene matches: 5. This CDR3 has 15 amino acids. This sample was shared with a second study, whose subject was human thymus T cells. From that paper: Donors were healthy Finnish infants having corrective surgery for congenital heart defects. Related research described thymic repertoires that were highly overlapping among unrelated individuals.

The sequence was collected from a boy in the first two years of life with a congenital heart defect. Sequencing was carried out using thymocytes. V is TRBV28 and J is TRBJ2-2, with 13 nucleotides matching TRBD2. CDR3 in amino acids: CASSRGLAGAGELFF. CDR3 coding DNA: TGTGCCAGCAGTCGCGGACTAGCGGGAGCTGGGGAGCTGTTTTTT.